This T cell receptor beta chain was identified in a study of identical twins. In the case of this clonotype: Its antigen remains unknown.

Whole-study findings and limits: A lower insertion count was a feature of abundant cord blood beta clonotypes, with no such feature in memory repertoires. It was cross-sectional statistical analysis, not following the same donors, that the conclusions relied on.

Template switching, a step in the protocol, added a universal primer site, and cDNA carried unique molecular identifiers. TCRdb analysed the 5' RACE reads with MiXCR anew, one entry per CDR3 protein. This repertoire shows about 530,000 distinct CDR3 sequences, approximately 16% found once; its top ten account for roughly 0.4%. The germline gives CDR1 SEHNR, CDR2 FQNEAQ (reference sequence). V was clipped by 5 bases and J by 4 bases, with 12 bases between them. The CDR3 contains 14 residues. These data are also associated with another study on yellow fever vaccine responses in identical twins. From that study: Twins' vaccine T cell responses were reported to seem partly convergent and partly personalized.

The TCR was taken from a young woman in good health. Source material: CD4+ T cells sorted from blood. This rearrangement joins TRBV7-9 to TRBJ2-1, with D hard to call. The CDR3 is CASSPKTRYNEQFF. As DNA, the CDR3 is TGTGCCAGCAGCCCAAAGACGCGGTACAATGAGCAGTTCTTC.